One TCR beta chain is described in this entry. The entry originates in a study of blood T cell repertoires in COVID-19. The wider study: Sites in the United States, Italy and Spain provided acute and convalescent COVID-19 samples. The analysed material was cDNA or gDNA that came from T cells, B-cell-depleted T cells, or PBMCs.

In germline, CDR1 is SNHLY, CDR2 FYNNEI. V was pared by 9 bases and J by 3 bases, with 14 bases between. The CDR3 is 13 residues long. Method: immunoSEQ multiplex PCR; TCRdb's copy keeps in-frame clones and lacks some. The sample has around 65,000 clones; roughly four fifths are singletons. Sequencing input: peripheral blood. The TCR originated in a woman aged 45-65 years with active or convalescent COVID-19. V gene TRBV2 combines with J gene TRBJ1-2; D is uncertain. The CDR3 sequence: CASIRAEDYGYTF. For the CDR3, the DNA is TGTGCCAGTATAAGGGCGGAGGACTATGGCTACACCTTC.